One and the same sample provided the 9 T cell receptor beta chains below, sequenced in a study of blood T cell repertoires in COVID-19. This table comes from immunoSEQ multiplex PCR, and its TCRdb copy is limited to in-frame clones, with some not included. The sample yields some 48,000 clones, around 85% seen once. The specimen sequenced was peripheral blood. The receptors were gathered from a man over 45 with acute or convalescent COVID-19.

CDR3 bases: TGTGCCAGCATCGACACCCTACGGGAGGAGACCCAGTACTTC. Protein product: CASIDTLREETQYF. The chain joins TRBV7-8 to TRBJ2-5; a possible D gene is TRBD2 (6 bases). This CDR3 is built from 14 residues. V lost 7 bases to trimming and J lost 5 bases, with 17 bases between them. Germline V gene data show CDR1 as SGHVS and CDR2 as FQNEAQ.

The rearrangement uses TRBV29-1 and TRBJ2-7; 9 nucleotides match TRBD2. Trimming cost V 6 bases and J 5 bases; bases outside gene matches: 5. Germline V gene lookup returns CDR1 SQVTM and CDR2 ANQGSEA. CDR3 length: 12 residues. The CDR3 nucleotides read TGCAGCGTCCGTAGCGGGAGCAACGAGCAGTACTTC. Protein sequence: CSVRSGSNEQYF.

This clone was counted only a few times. The CDR3 spells CASSDGTSGSEQFF. DNA for the CDR3: TGTGCCAGCAGTGACGGGACTAGCGGGAGTGAGCAGTTCTTC. The genes are TRBV6-4 and TRBJ2-1, with 14 bases matching TRBD2. The CDR3 runs to 14 residues. Germline trimming cut 2 bases from V and 9 bases from J; bases unmatched to any gene: 0. CDR1 is MRHNA, CDR2 SNTAGT, per germline.

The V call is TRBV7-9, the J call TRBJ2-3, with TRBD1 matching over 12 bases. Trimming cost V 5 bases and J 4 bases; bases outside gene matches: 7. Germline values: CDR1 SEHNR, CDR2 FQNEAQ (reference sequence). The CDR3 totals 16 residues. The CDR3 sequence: CASSPTGTGGADTQYF. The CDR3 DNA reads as TGTGCCAGCAGCCCCACCGGGACAGGGGGCGCAGATACGCAGTATTTT.

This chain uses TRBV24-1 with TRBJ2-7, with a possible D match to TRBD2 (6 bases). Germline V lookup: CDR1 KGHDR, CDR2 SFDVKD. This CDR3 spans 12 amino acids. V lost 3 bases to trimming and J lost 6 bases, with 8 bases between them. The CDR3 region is CATSDRGGEQYF. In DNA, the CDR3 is TGTGCCACCAGTGATCGGGGAGGCGAGCAGTACTTC.

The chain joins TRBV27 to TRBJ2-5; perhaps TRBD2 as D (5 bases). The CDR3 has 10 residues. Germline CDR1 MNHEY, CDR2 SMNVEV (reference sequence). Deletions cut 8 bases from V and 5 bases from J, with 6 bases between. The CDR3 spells CASGEETQYF. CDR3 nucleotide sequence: TGTGCCAGCGGGGAGGAGACCCAGTACTTC.

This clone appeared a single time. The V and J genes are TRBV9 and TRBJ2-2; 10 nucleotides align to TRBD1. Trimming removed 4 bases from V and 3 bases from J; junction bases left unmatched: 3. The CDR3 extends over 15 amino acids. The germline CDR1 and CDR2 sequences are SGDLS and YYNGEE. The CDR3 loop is CASSWGTGDTGELFF. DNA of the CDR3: TGTGCCAGCAGCTGGGGGACAGGGGACACCGGGGAGCTGTTTTTT.

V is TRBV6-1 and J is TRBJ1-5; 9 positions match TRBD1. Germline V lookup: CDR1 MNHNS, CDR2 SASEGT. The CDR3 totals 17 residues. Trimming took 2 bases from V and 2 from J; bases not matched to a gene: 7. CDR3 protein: CASSETGGVKGNQPQHF. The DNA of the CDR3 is TGTGCCAGCAGTGAAACAGGGGGCGTGAAGGGCAATCAGCCCCAGCATTTT.

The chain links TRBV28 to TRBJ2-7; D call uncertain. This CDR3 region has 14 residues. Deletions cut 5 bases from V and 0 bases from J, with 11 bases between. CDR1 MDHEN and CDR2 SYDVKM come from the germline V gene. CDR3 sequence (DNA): TGTGCCAGCAGTCCTCTAGGTGCCTCCTACGAGCAGTACTTC. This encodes CASSPLGASYEQYF.